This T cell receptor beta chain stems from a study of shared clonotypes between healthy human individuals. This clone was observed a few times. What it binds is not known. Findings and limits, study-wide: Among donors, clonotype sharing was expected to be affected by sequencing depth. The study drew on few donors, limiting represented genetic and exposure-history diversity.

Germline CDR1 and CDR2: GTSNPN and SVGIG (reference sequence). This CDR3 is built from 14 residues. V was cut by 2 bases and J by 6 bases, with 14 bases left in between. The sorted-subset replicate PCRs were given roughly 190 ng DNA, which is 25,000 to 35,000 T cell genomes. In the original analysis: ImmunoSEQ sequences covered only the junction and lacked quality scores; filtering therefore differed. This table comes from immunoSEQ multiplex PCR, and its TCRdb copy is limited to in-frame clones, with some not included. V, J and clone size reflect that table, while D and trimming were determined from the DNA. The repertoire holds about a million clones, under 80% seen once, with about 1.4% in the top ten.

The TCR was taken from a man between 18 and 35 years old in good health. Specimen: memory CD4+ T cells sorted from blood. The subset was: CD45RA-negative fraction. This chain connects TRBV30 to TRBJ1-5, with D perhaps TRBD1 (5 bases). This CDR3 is CAWSPRGVGQPQHF. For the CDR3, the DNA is TGTGCCTGGAGTCCCCGGGGGGTTGGTCAGCCCCAGCATTTT.